Described below is a single TCR beta chain sequence and its context. This same CDR3 is encoded by further DNA sequences in the sample. This entry belongs to a study of T cell changes during pregnancy in multiple sclerosis. Using immunoSEQ multiplex PCR, the repertoire was profiled, and TCRdb retains in-frame clones only, with some absent. This sample carries around 100,000 clones, less than 95% of them seen once, and the ten largest clones take roughly 0.77%. The ends were cut back, 5 bases at V and 8 bases at J, with 15 bases in the middle. This CDR3 is built from 13 residues. Germline V lookup: CDR1 MNHNY, CDR2 SVGAGI (reference sequence).

The receptor was derived from a female donor in good health, enrolled as a control in a pregnancy study. The sequencing here drew on peripheral blood, taken in the second trimester of pregnancy. V usage is TRBV6-6 and J usage is TRBJ1-1; tentatively, D is TRBD1 (5 bases). CDR3 protein: CASSQRQLREAFF. The CDR3 nucleotides are TGTGCCAGCAGTCAGCGACAGCTCAGGGAAGCTTTCTTT.